A single sample gave rise to the 26 T cell receptor beta chains below, sequenced in a study of shared clonotypes between healthy human individuals. Sequencing used immunoSEQ multiplex PCR; TCRdb keeps in-frame clones, though not all of them. The sample lists around 980,000 clones, around 78% occurring once. Sequenced: memory CD4+ T cells from PBMCs. The sample's subset: CD45RA-negative fraction. The receptors stem from a man between 18 and 35 years old in good health. Some clones in this sample may be carry-over from other donors' samples.

The chain couples TRBV2 to TRBJ2-2, with TRBD2 matching 9 bases. The V gene's germline CDR1 is SNHLY and CDR2 FYNNEI. The CDR3 spans 15 residues. Trimming cost V 2 bases and J 7 bases; bases outside gene matches: 5. The CDR3 spells CASSESGRSIGELFF. The CDR3 nucleotides read TGTGCCAGCAGTGAAAGCGGGAGGTCGATCGGGGAGCTGTTTTTT.

This clone appeared a few times. This chain's CDR3 is CASRQTGRAADTQYF. The CDR3 bases are TGTGCCAGCAGACAGACAGGGAGGGCGGCAGATACGCAGTATTTT. J is TRBJ2-3 and V is TRBV28, with D perhaps given as TRBD1 or TRBD2 (7 bases each). CDR3 length: 15 residues. The V end lost 6 bases, the J end lost 4 bases, and 17 bases lay between the germline ends. In germline, CDR1 is MDHEN, CDR2 SYDVKM. The complete variable domain, with remaining parts taken from reference TRBV28 and TRBJ2-3, reads DVKVTQSSRYLVKRTGEKVFLECVQDMDHENMFWYRQDPGLGLRLIYFSYDVKMKEKGDIPEGYSVSREKKERFSLILESASTNQTSMYLCASRQTGRAADTQYFGPGTRLTVL.

The rearrangement uses TRBV7-8 and TRBJ2-1; D gene ambiguous. The CDR3 is 15 residues long. Trimming pared 0 bases from V and 0 bases from J, leaving 6 bases between. The V gene's germline CDR1 is SGHVS and CDR2 FQNEAQ. The CDR3 DNA sequence: TGTGCCAGCAGCTTAGCAGCGAGCTCCTACAATGAGCAGTTCTTC. Protein sequence: CASSLAASSYNEQFF.

The V and J genes are TRBV5-5 and TRBJ2-4, with D perhaps matching TRBD2 (5 bases). The CDR3 covers 15 residues. Per germline, CDR1 SGHKS and CDR2 YYEKEE (reference sequence). Deletions cut 0 bases from V and 8 bases from J, with 15 bases between. The CDR3, as DNA: TGTGCCAGCAGCTTGGGCCCTCTCGGGGTTGACATTCAGTACTTC. Its protein is CASSLGPLGVDIQYF.

This sequence joins TRBV7-9 and TRBJ1-3; TRBD1 matches 7 bases. CDR1 and CDR2 from the germline V gene are SEHNR and FQNEAQ (reference sequence). Germline trimming cut 5 bases from V and 4 bases from J; bases unmatched to any gene: 8. The CDR3 sequence is 15 residues long. CDR3 sequence reads: CASSSDRAGGNTIYF. Here the CDR3 DNA reads TGTGCCAGCAGCAGTGACAGGGCTGGAGGAAACACCATATATTTT.

The chain recombines TRBV18 with TRBJ2-7, with 10 bases lining up with TRBD1. Germline CDR1 KGHSH, CDR2 LQKENI. This CDR3 contains 14 residues. V dropped 3 bases and J dropped 6; count of bases not matched to a gene: 5. CDR3 in DNA: TGTGCCAGCTCACCGGGACAGGGGCCCTCCGAGCAGTACTTC. Its protein product is CASSPGQGPSEQYF. The full variable domain, rest sourced from reference TRBV18 and TRBJ2-7, is NAGVMQNPRHLVRRRGQEARLRCSPMKGHSHVYWYRQLPEEGLKFMVYLQKENIIDESGMPKERFSAEFPKEGPSILRIQQVVRGDSAAYFCASSPGQGPSEQYFGPGTRLTVT.

This clone was counted between two and nine times. DNA of the CDR3: TGTGCCAGCAGCCTAACGGGGGCCCAGTTCTTC. This codes for CASSLTGAQFF. The chain is built from TRBV7-9 and TRBJ2-1, with D tentatively TRBD1 or TRBD2 (6 bases each). V lost 5 bases to trimming and J lost 13 bases, with 12 bases between them. Germline values: CDR1 SEHNR, CDR2 FQNEAQ (reference sequence). CDR3 length: 11 amino acids.

V and J are TRBV27 and TRBJ1-1; D is undetermined. The V and J ends lost 5 bases and 4 bases respectively, with 23 bases between them. Germline V gene sequence: CDR1 MNHEY, CDR2 SMNVEV (reference sequence). There are 17 residues in the CDR3. The CDR3 spells CASSPRSGGKRGTEAFF. For the CDR3, the DNA is TGTGCCAGCAGTCCGCGATCCGGAGGGAAACGAGGCACTGAAGCTTTCTTT.

The chain joins TRBV20-1 to TRBJ2-6; the D is unclear. Germline-derived CDR1 and CDR2 are DFQATT and SNEGSKA (reference sequence). CDR3 length: 10 residues. Trimming shortened V by 6 bases and J by 12 bases, and 9 bases separated the two germline ends. CDR3 loop: CSASPSVLTF. CDR3 in DNA: TGCAGTGCAAGTCCGTCCGTCCTGACTTTC.

This rearrangement joins TRBV14 to TRBJ1-1; D remains unclear. The CDR3 extends over 17 amino acids. CDR1 and CDR2 (germline): SGHDN, FVKESK. V lost 1 base and J lost 0, with 15 bases in between. CDR3 coding DNA: TGTGCCAGCAGCCAAGGAATCCGGGTTTCCCTGAACACTGAAGCTTTCTTT. Protein product: CASSQGIRVSLNTEAFF.

This clone came up a few times. V gene TRBV5-5 combines with J gene TRBJ2-6; unclear D gene. V lost 6 bases to trimming and J lost 1 base, with 5 bases between them. The CDR3 length is 13 residues. Germline CDR1 SGHKS, CDR2 YYEKEE (reference sequence). The CDR3 is CASTESGANVLTF. CDR3 coding DNA: TGTGCCAGCACCGAATCTGGGGCCAACGTCCTGACTTTC.

J is TRBJ1-1 and V is TRBV11-2; D is perhaps TRBD1 (6 bases). The germline V gene encodes CDR1 SGHAT and CDR2 FQNNGV. The CDR3 is made up of 14 amino acids. V lost 7 bases to trimming and J lost 0 bases, with 12 bases between them. CDR3 coding DNA: TGTGCCAGCAACGTACAGGGATTGAACACTGAAGCTTTCTTT. Amino acids: CASNVQGLNTEAFF.

The gene calls are TRBV9 and TRBJ1-6; 8 bases fit TRBD1. This CDR3 contains 16 residues. The V gene's germline CDR1 is SGDLS and CDR2 YYNGEE. Losses at the gene ends were 4 bases for V and 7 bases for J; bases not matched to a gene: 10. CDR3 loop: CASSPIPQGANSPLHF. The CDR3 nucleotides read TGTGCCAGCAGCCCCATACCCCAGGGGGCGAATTCACCCCTCCACTTT. The full variable domain, with the rest looked up from reference TRBV9 and TRBJ1-6, is DSGVTQTPKHLITATGQRVTLRCSPRSGDLSVYWYQQSLDQGLQFLIQYYNGEERAKGNILERFSAQQFPDLHSELNLSSLELGDSALYFCASSPIPQGANSPLHFGNGTRLTVT.

The chain's CDR3 is CASSDYGRGGSYEQYF. CDR3 in DNA: TGTGCCAGCAGTGACTACGGGCGCGGGGGCTCCTACGAGCAGTACTTC. The chain combines TRBV2 with TRBJ2-7; 7 bases line up with TRBD2. Germline CDR1 reads SNHLY; CDR2 reads FYNNEI. V was pared by 3 bases and J by 0 bases, with 8 bases of the junction left unmatched. The length of the CDR3 is 16 residues.

This chain uses TRBV4-2 with TRBJ2-3, with 16 bases aligning to TRBD2. The CDR3 extends over 18 amino acids. Germline V gene data show CDR1 as LGHNA and CDR2 as YNFKEQ. The junction had 5 bases not matched to a gene; V was cut back by 2 bases and J by 3 bases. CDR3 sequence reads: CASSQQGLAGGPTDTQYF. The DNA for the CDR3 is TGTGCCAGCAGCCAACAGGGACTAGCGGGAGGGCCGACAGATACGCAGTATTTT.

The gene calls are TRBV19 and TRBJ1-4; D may be TRBD1 (6 bases). The germline gives CDR1 LNHDA, CDR2 SQIVND (reference sequence). This CDR3 region has 14 residues. The V and J ends lost 9 bases and 0 bases respectively, with 11 bases between them. The CDR3 sequence is CARRGDPTNEKLFF. The DNA of the CDR3 is TGTGCCAGAAGGGGGGACCCAACTAATGAAAAACTGTTTTTT.

Concerning this clone: A read error is the likely source, as a far larger clone sits one nucleotide away. The rearrangement links TRBV7-2 to TRBJ1-1; D unclear. V was trimmed by 5 bases and J by 1 base, leaving 8 bases between them. The V gene's germline CDR1 is SGHTA and CDR2 FQGNSA. CDR3 size: 13 residues. The CDR3 protein is CASSPGPNTEAFF. Here the CDR3 DNA reads TGTGCCAGCAGCCCCGGACCGAACACTGAAGCTTTCTTT.

The DNA of the CDR3 is TGCGCCAGCAGCCGCACAGGGGTAGAAGACACCATATATTTT. Amino acids: CASSRTGVEDTIYF. The V and J genes are TRBV4-1 and TRBJ1-3; 7 bases are a match to TRBD1. Trimming cost V 4 bases and J 8 bases; bases outside gene matches: 8. Germline V CDR1 and CDR2: MGHRA, YSYEKL. This CDR3 is 14 amino acids long.

The gene calls are TRBV15 and TRBJ2-5, with D possibly being TRBD1 or TRBD2 (5 bases each). Trimming removed 1 base from V and 5 bases from J, with 17 bases in between. The CDR3 length is 16 residues. The V gene's germline CDR1 is LNHNV and CDR2 YYDKDF (reference sequence). The CDR3 DNA reads as TGTGCCACCAGCAGAGGCCCCCACGGGGCCGGGGAGACCCAGTACTTC. Amino acids: CATSRGPHGAGETQYF. Looking up the rest from reference TRBV15 and TRBJ2-5 gives the full variable domain: DAMVIQNPRYQVTQFGKPVTLSCSQTLNHNVMYWYQQKSSQAPKLLFHYYDKDFNNEADTPDNFQSRRPNTSFCFLDIRSPGLGDTAMYLCATSRGPHGAGETQYFGPGTRLLVL.

This clone was detected ten times or more. The identical CDR3 is also encoded by other nucleotide sequences in the sample. V gene TRBV28 combines with J gene TRBJ2-5; TRBD2 is a possible D gene (5 bases). V lost 5 bases and J lost 4, with 8 bases in between. CDR1 and CDR2 from the germline V gene are MDHEN and SYDVKM. The CDR3 is 12 residues long. DNA for the CDR3: TGTGCCAGCAGTGGAGGAGCAGAGACCCAGTACTTC. This translates into CASSGGAETQYF.

V and J are TRBV18 and TRBJ1-2; tentative D call: TRBD1 (5 bases). Germline V gives CDR1 KGHSH, CDR2 LQKENI. The CDR3 has 15 residues. V was shortened by 2 bases and J by 0 bases, with 10 bases between the two germline ends. Here the CDR3 reads CASSPTGSANYGYTF. CDR3 nucleotides: TGTGCCAGCTCACCAACAGGATCAGCTAACTATGGCTACACCTTC.

V gene TRBV10-3 combines with J gene TRBJ2-3, with a tentative D call TRBD1 (5 bases). The CDR3 is 14 amino acids. V shed 6 bases and J shed 6 bases, with 16 bases lying between them. Germline assignment: CDR1 ENHRY and CDR2 SYGVKD. DNA for the CDR3: TGTGCCATCAGCAGGGAACAGTTGGGGGATACGCAGTATTTT. As protein: CAISREQLGDTQYF.

The rearrangement uses TRBV30 and TRBJ1-4; the match to TRBD1 covers 7 bases. The germline V gene encodes CDR1 GTSNPN and CDR2 SVGIG (reference sequence). This CDR3 is 14 amino acids long. J was trimmed by 8 bases and V by 0 bases; bases with no gene match: 6. CDR3 sequence: CAWSVVGTVEKLFF. CDR3 in DNA: TGTGCCTGGAGTGTAGTTGGGACAGTGGAAAAACTGTTTTTT.

V is TRBV28 and J is TRBJ1-1; D is perhaps TRBD1 (5 bases). This CDR3 region has 12 residues. The germline V and J ends were trimmed by 7 bases and 4 bases, with 10 bases remaining between them. Per the germline V gene, CDR1 is MDHEN and CDR2 is SYDVKM. The CDR3 region has the DNA TGTGCCAGCACAGGGATCAGCACTGAAGCTTTCTTT. Protein: CASTGISTEAFF. Variable domain in full (rest from reference TRBV28 and TRBJ1-1): DVKVTQSSRYLVKRTGEKVFLECVQDMDHENMFWYRQDPGLGLRLIYFSYDVKMKEKGDIPEGYSVSREKKERFSLILESASTNQTSMYLCASTGISTEAFFGQGTRLTVV.

The chain carries TRBV29-1 and TRBJ2-3; perhaps TRBD1 as D (5 bases). Germline-derived CDR1 and CDR2 are SQVTM and ANQGSEA. Trimming pared 3 bases from V and 4 bases from J, leaving 11 bases between. The CDR3 length is 13 residues. CDR3 residues: CSVDRVMADTQYF. The DNA of the CDR3 is TGCAGCGTTGACAGGGTCATGGCAGATACGCAGTATTTT.

This rearrangement joins TRBV27 to TRBJ1-2; no clear D. Trimming stripped 2 bases from V and 3 bases from J, with 1 base between. CDR1 MNHEY and CDR2 SMNVEV come from the germline V gene (reference sequence). CDR3 length: 11 amino acids. As DNA, the CDR3 is TGTGCCAGCAGTTTACACTATGGCTACACCTTC. This sequence encodes CASSLHYGYTF.